These 16 T cell receptor beta chains originate from one sample sequenced in a study of blood T cell repertoires in COVID-19. Using immunoSEQ multiplex PCR, the repertoire was profiled, and TCRdb retains in-frame clones only, with some absent. The sample has about 380,000 clones, 85% seen once. Sequencing was carried out using peripheral blood. The receptors come from a woman aged 18-29 years with acute or convalescent COVID-19.

The J gene is TRBJ2-3, the V gene TRBV10-3; 9 nucleotides line up with TRBD2. This CDR3 has 16 residues. The germline CDR1 and CDR2 sequences are ENHRY and SYGVKD. V was pared by 3 bases and J by 2 bases, with 6 bases of the junction left unmatched. CDR3 coding DNA: TGTGCCATCAGTGAATCTCTAGCGGGGAACACAGATACGCAGTATTTT. It encodes CAISESLAGNTDTQYF.

The chain has TRBV6-5 and TRBJ1-2; the match to TRBD1 covers 9 bases. Germline-derived CDR1 and CDR2 are MNHEY and SVGAGI. The ends lost 6 bases at V and 4 bases at J; junction bases unmatched: 6. The CDR3 spans 14 residues. The CDR3: CASRWGQGGYGYTF. CDR3 coding DNA: TGTGCCAGCAGGTGGGGACAGGGCGGCTATGGCTACACCTTC.

The chain has TRBV4-2 and TRBJ2-7; D is possibly TRBD1 (6 bases). The V gene's germline CDR1 is LGHNA and CDR2 YNFKEQ. The CDR3 runs 16 residues. V was shortened by 5 bases and J by 5 bases, with 22 bases between the two germline ends. CDR3 DNA: TGTGCCAGCAGCGGGTTGGAGCAGGGGATTTCCCACGAGCAGTACTTC. Amino acids: CASSGLEQGISHEQYF.

The chain employs TRBV5-6 and TRBJ1-6, with 8 nucleotides matching TRBD1. Germline V gives CDR1 SGHDT, CDR2 YYEEEE. Trimming removed 4 bases from V and 2 bases from J; junction bases left unmatched: 2. There are 15 residues in the CDR3. This CDR3 reads CASSRDRTYNSPLHF. CDR3 bases: TGTGCCAGCAGCCGGGACAGGACCTATAATTCACCCCTCCACTTT.

V usage is TRBV18 and J usage is TRBJ2-3; TRBD2 aligns across 9 bases. The germline CDR1 and CDR2 sequences are KGHSH and LQKENI. The junction had 5 bases not matched to a gene; V was cut back by 0 bases and J by 7 bases. This CDR3 is 15 amino acids long. The CDR3 DNA sequence: TGTGCCAGCTCACCACCTGGACTAGCGAGAAATACGCAGTATTTT. Amino acids: CASSPPGLARNTQYF. Looking up the rest from reference TRBV18 and TRBJ2-3 gives the full variable domain: NAGVMQNPRHLVRRRGQEARLRCSPMKGHSHVYWYRQLPEEGLKFMVYLQKENIIDESGMPKERFSAEFPKEGPSILRIQQVVRGDSAAYFCASSPPGLARNTQYFGPGTRLTVL.

This clone showed up many times. The V gene is TRBV4-1, the J gene TRBJ2-7, with 7 positions matching TRBD1. Germline V gene data show CDR1 as MGHRA and CDR2 as YSYEKL. V lost 1 base, J lost 3 bases, and 9 bases stayed unmatched. This CDR3 spans 16 amino acids. The CDR3: CASSQGTSRDSYEQYF. DNA of the CDR3: TGCGCCAGCAGCCAAGGTACCTCCCGGGACAGCTACGAGCAGTACTTC.

Note on this clone: The sample holds other DNA sequences that translate to the same CDR3. The V and J genes are TRBV5-6 and TRBJ2-7; TRBD1 matches 10 bases. The ends lost 4 bases at V and 5 bases at J; junction bases unmatched: 3. CDR1 is SGHDT and CDR2 is YYEEEE in the germline V gene. This CDR3 has 13 residues. The CDR3 nucleotides are TGTGCCAGCAGCCTGGGGACAGGGGACGAGCAGTACTTC. Protein: CASSLGTGDEQYF.

The chain is built from TRBV2 and TRBJ2-7, with TRBD1 as a possible D gene (5 bases). Trimming removed 6 bases at V and 7 bases at J, with 10 bases between. CDR1 is SNHLY, CDR2 FYNNEI, per germline. The length of the CDR3 is 11 residues. The CDR3: CASSQGGEQYF. The CDR3 region has the DNA TGTGCCAGCAGCCAGGGTGGAGAGCAGTACTTC.

CDR3 protein: CASSLSTQGTYEQYF. The DNA for the CDR3 is TGCGCCAGCAGCTTGTCGACACAGGGTACGTACGAGCAGTACTTC. The V and J genes are TRBV5-1 and TRBJ2-7; D possibly corresponds to TRBD1 (6 bases). The CDR3 is 15 amino acids. V was pared by 1 base and J by 4 bases, with 15 bases between. CDR1 is SGHRS and CDR2 is YFSETQ in the germline V gene. Full variable domain (outside the CDR3, taken from reference TRBV5-1 and TRBJ2-7): KAGVTQTPRYLIKTRGQQVTLSCSPISGHRSVSWYQQTPGQGLQFLFEYFSETQRNKGNFPGRFSGRQFSNSRSEMNVSTLELGDSALYLCASSLSTQGTYEQYFGPGTRLTVT.

The genes are TRBV6-5 and TRBJ1-2; D is unresolved. Per germline, CDR1 MNHEY and CDR2 SVGAGI. The CDR3 is made up of 11 amino acids. The V gene lost 6 bases and the J gene lost 7 bases, with 9 bases spanning the gap. The DNA for the CDR3 is TGTGCCAGCAGGGAGGGCTTTGGCTACACCTTC. It is translated as CASREGFGYTF.

This chain joins TRBV19 and TRBJ1-5, with D perhaps matching TRBD1 (5 bases). Germline assignment: CDR1 LNHDA and CDR2 SQIVND (reference sequence). The CDR3 runs to 15 residues. V was cut by 5 bases and J by 4 bases, with 15 bases left in between. CDR3 coding DNA: TGTGCCAGTAGTTTCCGACCCGGGGGGAATCAGCCCCAGCATTTT. Its protein product is CASSFRPGGNQPQHF.

V is TRBV5-1 and J is TRBJ2-7; D perhaps matches TRBD1 (6 bases). V was shortened by 3 bases and J by 2 bases, with 18 bases between the two germline ends. This CDR3 has 16 residues. Germline CDR1 SGHRS, CDR2 YFSETQ. The CDR3 bases are TGCGCCAGCAGCTCCAAACGGGACACCAGGGCCTACGAGCAGTACTTC. The encoded protein is CASSSKRDTRAYEQYF.

The chain combines TRBV19 with TRBJ1-4; D call uncertain. The CDR3 has 13 residues. From germline, CDR1 is LNHDA and CDR2 SQIVND (reference sequence). V was cut by 6 bases and J by 8 bases, with 13 bases left in between. CDR3 bases: TGTGCCAGTAGGGGTCGGCGCGGCGAAAAACTGTTTTTT. It yields the protein CASRGRRGEKLFF.

A word on this clone: One base away lies a much larger clone, so this may be a sequencing read error. The chain combines TRBV6-5 with TRBJ2-7; possibly TRBD1 for D (5 bases). Germline V gene lookup returns CDR1 MNHEY and CDR2 SVGAGI. This CDR3 is 12 amino acids long. Trimming pared 6 bases from V and 2 bases from J, leaving 8 bases between. The CDR3 DNA reads as TGTGCCAGCAGACAGGTCCCCTACGAGCAGTACTTC. Encoded protein: CASRQVPYEQYF.

This chain uses TRBV3-1 (or the pseudogene TRBV3-2) with TRBJ1-2; possible D gene TRBD1, 6 bases. V was pared by 5 bases and J by 4 bases, with 17 bases between. CDR3 length: 15 residues. Germline V lookup: CDR1 LGHDT, CDR2 YNNKEL (reference sequence). The CDR3 reads CASSGRQALLYGYTF. In nucleotides, the CDR3 is TGTGCCAGCAGCGGACGACAGGCGCTCCTCTATGGCTACACCTTC.

Here the CDR3 DNA reads TGTGCCAGCAGCGTCTTAGATACGAACACCGGGGAGCTGTTTTTT. Amino acids: CASSVLDTNTGELFF. The rearrangement uses TRBV9 and TRBJ2-2; D is ambiguous. Trimming removed 2 bases at V and 0 bases at J, with 8 bases between. CDR1 SGDLS and CDR2 YYNGEE come from the germline V gene. The CDR3 covers 15 residues.